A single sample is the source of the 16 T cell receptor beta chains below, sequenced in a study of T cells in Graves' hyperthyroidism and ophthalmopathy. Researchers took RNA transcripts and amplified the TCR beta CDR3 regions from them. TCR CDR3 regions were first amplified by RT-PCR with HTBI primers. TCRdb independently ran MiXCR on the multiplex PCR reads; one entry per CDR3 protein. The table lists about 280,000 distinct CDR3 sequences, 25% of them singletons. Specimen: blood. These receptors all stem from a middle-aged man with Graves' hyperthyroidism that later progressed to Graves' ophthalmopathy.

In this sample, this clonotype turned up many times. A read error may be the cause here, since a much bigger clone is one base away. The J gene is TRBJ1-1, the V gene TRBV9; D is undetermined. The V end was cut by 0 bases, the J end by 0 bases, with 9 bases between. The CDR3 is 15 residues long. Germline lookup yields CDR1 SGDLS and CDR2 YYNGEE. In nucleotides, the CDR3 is TGTGCCAGCAGCGTAGCGGGCAGTATGAACACTGAAGCTTTCTTT. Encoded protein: CASSVAGSMNTEAFF.

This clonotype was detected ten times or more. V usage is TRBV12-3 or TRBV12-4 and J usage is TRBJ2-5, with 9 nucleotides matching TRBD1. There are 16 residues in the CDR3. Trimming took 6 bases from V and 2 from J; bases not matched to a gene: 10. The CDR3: CASRTQPGQGQETQYF. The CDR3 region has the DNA TGTGCCAGCAGAACCCAACCGGGACAGGGTCAAGAGACCCAGTACTTC.

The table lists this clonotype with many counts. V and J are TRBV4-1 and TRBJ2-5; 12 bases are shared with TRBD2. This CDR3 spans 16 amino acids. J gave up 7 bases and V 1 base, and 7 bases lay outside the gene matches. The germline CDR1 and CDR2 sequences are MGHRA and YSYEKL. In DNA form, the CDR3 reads TGCGCCAGCAGCCAAGTTGAAGCTAGCGGGAGGGCGACCCAGTACTTC. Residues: CASSQVEASGRATQYF.

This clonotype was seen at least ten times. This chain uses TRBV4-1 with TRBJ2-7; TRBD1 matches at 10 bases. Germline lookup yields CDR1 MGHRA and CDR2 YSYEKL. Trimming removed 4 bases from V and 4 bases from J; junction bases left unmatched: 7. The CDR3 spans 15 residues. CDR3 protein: CASSRMDRGAYEQYF. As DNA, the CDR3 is TGCGCCAGCAGCCGAATGGACAGGGGGGCGTACGAGCAGTACTTC.

For the CDR3, the DNA is TGTGCCAGCAGCCGGGGACAGGGGGCGCCTTACGAGCAGTACTTC. It codes for CASSRGQGAPYEQYF. This chain links TRBV7-9 with TRBJ2-7; 12 bases agree with TRBD1. V shed 5 bases and J 4 bases; nucleotides not matched to a gene: 6. The CDR3 is 15 amino acids. The V gene's germline CDR1 is SEHNR and CDR2 FQNEAQ (reference sequence).

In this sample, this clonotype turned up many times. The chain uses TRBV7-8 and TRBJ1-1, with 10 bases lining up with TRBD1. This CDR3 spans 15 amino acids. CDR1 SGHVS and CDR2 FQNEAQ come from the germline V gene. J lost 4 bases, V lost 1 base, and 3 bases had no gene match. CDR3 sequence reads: CASSLVGQGVTEAFF. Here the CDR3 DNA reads TGTGCCAGCAGCTTAGTAGGACAGGGGGTCACTGAAGCTTTCTTT. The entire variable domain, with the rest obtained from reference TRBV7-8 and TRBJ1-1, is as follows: GAGVSQSPRYKVAKRGQDVALRCDPISGHVSLFWYQQALGQGPEFLTYFQNEAQLDKSGLPSDRFFAERPEGSVSTLKIQRTQQEDSAVYLCASSLVGQGVTEAFFGQGTRLTVV.

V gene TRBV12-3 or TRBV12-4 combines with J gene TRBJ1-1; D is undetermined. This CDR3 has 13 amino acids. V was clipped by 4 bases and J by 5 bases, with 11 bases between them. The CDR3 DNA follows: TGTGCCAGCAGTTACCGGGTCTGGACTGAAGCTTTCTTT. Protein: CASSYRVWTEAFF.

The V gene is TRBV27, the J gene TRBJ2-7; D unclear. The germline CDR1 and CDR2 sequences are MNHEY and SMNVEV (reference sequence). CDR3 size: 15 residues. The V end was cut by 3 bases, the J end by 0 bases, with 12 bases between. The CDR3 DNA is TGTGCCAGCAGTTTGAACGTCGACACCTCCTACGAGCAGTACTTC. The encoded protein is CASSLNVDTSYEQYF.

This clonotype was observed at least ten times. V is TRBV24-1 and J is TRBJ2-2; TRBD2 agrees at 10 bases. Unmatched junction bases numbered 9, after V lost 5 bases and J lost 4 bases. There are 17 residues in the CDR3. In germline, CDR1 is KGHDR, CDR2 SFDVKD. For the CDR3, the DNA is TGTGCCACCAGTGGGGCCCTAGCGGGAGATCTCACCGGGGAGCTGTTTTTT. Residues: CATSGALAGDLTGELFF.

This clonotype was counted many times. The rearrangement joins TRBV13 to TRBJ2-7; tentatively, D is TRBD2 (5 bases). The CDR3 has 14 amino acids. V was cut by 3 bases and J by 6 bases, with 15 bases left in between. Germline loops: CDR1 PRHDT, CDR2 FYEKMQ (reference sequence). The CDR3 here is CASSFGGSLSEQYF. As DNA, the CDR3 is TGTGCCAGCAGCTTTGGTGGGAGCCTGAGCGAGCAGTACTTC.

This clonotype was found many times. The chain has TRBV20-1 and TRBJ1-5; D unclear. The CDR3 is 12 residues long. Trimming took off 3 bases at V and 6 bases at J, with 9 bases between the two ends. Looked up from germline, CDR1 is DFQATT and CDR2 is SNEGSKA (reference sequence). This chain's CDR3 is CSARSGVQPQHF. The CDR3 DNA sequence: TGCAGTGCTAGGTCCGGGGTTCAGCCCCAGCATTTT.

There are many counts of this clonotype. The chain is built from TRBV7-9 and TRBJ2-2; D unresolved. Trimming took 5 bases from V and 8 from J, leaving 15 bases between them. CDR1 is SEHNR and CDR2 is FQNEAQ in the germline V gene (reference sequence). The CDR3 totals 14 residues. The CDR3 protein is CASSQYSAQGELFF. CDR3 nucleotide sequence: TGTGCCAGCAGCCAGTACTCTGCTCAAGGGGAGCTGTTTTTT.

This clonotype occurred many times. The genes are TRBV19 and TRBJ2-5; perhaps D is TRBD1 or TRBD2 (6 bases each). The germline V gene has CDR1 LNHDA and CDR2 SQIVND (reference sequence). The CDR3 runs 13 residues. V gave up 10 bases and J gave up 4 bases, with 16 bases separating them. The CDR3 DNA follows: TGTGCCACCCGCAAGGGGGGTAGAGAGACCCAGTACTTC. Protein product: CATRKGGRETQYF.

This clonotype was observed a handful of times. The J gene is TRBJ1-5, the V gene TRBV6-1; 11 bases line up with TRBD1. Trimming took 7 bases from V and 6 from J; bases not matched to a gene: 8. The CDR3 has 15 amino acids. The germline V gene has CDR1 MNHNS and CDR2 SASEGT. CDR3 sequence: CASNPGQGVGQPQHF. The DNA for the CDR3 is TGTGCCAGCAATCCGGGACAGGGGGTTGGTCAGCCCCAGCATTTT.

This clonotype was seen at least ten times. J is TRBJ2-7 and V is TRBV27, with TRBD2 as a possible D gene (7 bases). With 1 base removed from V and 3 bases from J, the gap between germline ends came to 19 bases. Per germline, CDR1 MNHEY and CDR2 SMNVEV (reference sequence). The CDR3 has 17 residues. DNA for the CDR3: TGTGCCAGCAGTTTATGGGGGGGCGATTCGTATGGCTACGAGCAGTACTTC. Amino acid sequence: CASSLWGGDSYGYEQYF.

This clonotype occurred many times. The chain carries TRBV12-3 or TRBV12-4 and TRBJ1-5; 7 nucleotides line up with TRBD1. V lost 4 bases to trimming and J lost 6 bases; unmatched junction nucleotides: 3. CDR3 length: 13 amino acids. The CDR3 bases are TGTGCCAGCAGTTGGGACAGATCTCAGCCCCAGCATTTT. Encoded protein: CASSWDRSQPQHF.